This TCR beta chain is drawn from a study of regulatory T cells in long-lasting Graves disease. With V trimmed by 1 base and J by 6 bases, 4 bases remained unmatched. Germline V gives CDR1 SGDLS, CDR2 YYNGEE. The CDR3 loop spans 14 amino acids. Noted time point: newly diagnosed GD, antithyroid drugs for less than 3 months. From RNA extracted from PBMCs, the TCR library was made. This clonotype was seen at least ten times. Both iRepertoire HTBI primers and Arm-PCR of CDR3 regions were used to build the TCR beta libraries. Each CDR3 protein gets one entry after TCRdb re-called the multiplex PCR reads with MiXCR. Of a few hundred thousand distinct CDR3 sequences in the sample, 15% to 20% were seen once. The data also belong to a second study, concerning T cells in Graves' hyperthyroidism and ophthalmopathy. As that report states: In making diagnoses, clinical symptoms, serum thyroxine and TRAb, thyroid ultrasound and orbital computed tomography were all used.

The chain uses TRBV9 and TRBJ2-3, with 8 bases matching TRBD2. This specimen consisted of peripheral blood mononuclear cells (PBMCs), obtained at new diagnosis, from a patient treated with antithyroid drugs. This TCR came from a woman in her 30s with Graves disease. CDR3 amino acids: CASSVRGGPDTQYF. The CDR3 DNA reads TGTGCCAGCAGCGTACGGGGGGGCCCGGATACGCAGTATTTT.